This TCR beta chain was identified in a study of T cell responses to AZD1222 COVID-19 vaccine listed by TCRdb under 2021. Context from the whole study: AZD1222 recipients whose second dose came at about 4 weeks and those whose second dose came at about 12 weeks were combined into one group, since spike-specific TCR depth and breadth did not differ between the two schedules. TCR sequencing was performed for about 250 trial participants, of whom 200 to 220 were given two doses of AZD1222 and approximately 25 were given two doses of MenACWY control vaccine. Trial participants were enrolled into age subgroups of 18-55, 56-69 and 70-plus years, which contained approximately 150, 28 and 58 TCR-sequenced participants, respectively.

The CDR3 regions of human TCRbeta chains were subjected to immunosequencing. As for how the authors treated the data: Repertoire TCRs were checked for matches against a reference library of SARS-CoV-2-specific TCRs that had been generated using the MIRA antigen-specificity platform. Breadth was defined as the fraction of unique TCRs that were SARS-CoV-2-associated. Depth was defined as the fraction of total T cells that were SARS-CoV-2-associated. Using the MIRA data, every spike-specific TCR was mapped to the spike region that the TCR reacted to and assigned to either a CD4 or a CD8 class. Log10-transformed breadth and depth values were compared by one-way ANOVA with Sidak's multiple comparisons tests. Drawn from immuneACCESS, this table holds only the in-frame rearrangements with V and J called that TCRdb kept. Clones are partly lost; checked studies trace under half to an unresolved V gene and leave the rest unexplained. Clone size and the V and J calls come from that table; the DNA yielded D and trimming. The sample table holds 90,000 to 150,000 clones, of which approximately 88% were seen once. Of the sample, about 5% is held by the ten largest clones.

The time point label of this sample denotes: baseline before first vaccination. Samples from vaccinated people were obtained from the UK trials COV001 and COV002, which included a single-blind randomized controlled phase 2/3 trial of AZD1222 (ChAdOx1 nCoV-19) in healthy adults. For TCRbeta chain sequencing, PBMC samples from trial participants were taken at day 0 and at day 28 after the second dose. V is cut by 1 base and J by 4 bases, and the space between the germline ends is 8 bases. The CDR3 sequence holds 14 residues, the cysteine and phenylalanine included. Only CDR3 DNA remains: 42 bases, in frame from the first base. CDR1 and CDR2, looked up from the germline V gene, are LGHNA and YSLEER. Concerning this clone itself: Its binding antigen is unknown. Per-base quality was not reported, and no clone a single base away is much larger than it.

General conclusions and limits of the study: Only five to seven AZD1222 recipients were SARS-CoV-2 seropositive at baseline, limiting conclusions about previously exposed vaccinees. CD4 TCRs associated with the vaccine covered the entire spike protein, and the dominant responses were in regions 160-218 and 743-854. Epitopes outside the regions mutated in the B.1.351 and B.1.1.7 variants were reportedly recognized by nearly half of the unique spike-specific TCRs. Most participants were white British and females outnumbered males, and the authors suggested that clonal diversity may have been underestimated. After two AZD1222 doses, spike-specific TCR breadth and depth were significantly higher than at day 0 and than in MenACWY recipients. Because no day 14 peak-response samples were available, the repertoires could be characterized only after the peak T cell response. The 56-69-year group was small, and its depth increase did not reach significance, likely because of low power.

The sequence was obtained from an adult in good health. This receptor chain uses TRBV4-3 and TRBJ1-3, with the D gene not confidently named. The source was peripheral blood, collected on day 0 of AZD1222 vaccination. The nucleotide sequence reads as follows: TGCGCCAGCAGCCAAGGCTTAGGAGGAAACACCATATATTTT. This codes for CASSQGLGGNTIYF.